The clone carrying this T cell receptor beta chain was seen only a few times. The antigen is unknown. This entry comes from a study of blood T cells in healthy people across ages. Study-wide results and limits: Estimates of total diversity, which came from one million sequenced T cells, were considered to be underestimates. Fewer expanded clones and more diversity marked long-lived versus aged donors.

Together with a sample-barcoded 5' primer, a J-beta primer mix was included in a second PCR lasting 7 to 11 cycles. Each cDNA molecule was tagged by a template-switch adaptor with 12 random nucleotides. In TCRdb, the 5' RACE reads were re-called with MiXCR into one record per CDR3 protein. Of 600,000 to 800,000 distinct CDR3 sequences in the sample, roughly 21% were seen once. CDR1 is SGHDT, CDR2 YYEEEE, per germline. V was pared by 3 bases and J by 4 bases, with 1 base of the junction left unmatched. The CDR3 consists of 14 residues. Per sample, extraction of total RNA gave at least 5.5 micrograms in every case.

The sample taken for sequencing was blood. The TCR sequence derives from a man aged 65 to 85 in good health. The chain links TRBV5-6 to TRBJ1-4; 9 bases fit TRBD1. CDR3: CASSSDRGNEKLFF. The DNA of the CDR3 is TGTGCCAGCAGCTCGGACAGGGGTAATGAAAAACTGTTTTTT.